This T cell receptor beta chain is drawn from a study of shared clonotypes between healthy human individuals. Study results and limitations: Donor scarcity curtailed the genetic and exposure-history diversity represented herein.

The CDR3 spans 15 residues. The V segment lost 4 bases and the J segment 8 bases; nucleotides outside the gene matches: 6. Germline CDR1 and CDR2: SGHAT and FQNNGV. Worth noting for this clone: Its antigen is not identified.

The assay was immunoSEQ multiplex PCR, and TCRdb's table has in-frame clones only and misses some. The profile shows roughly 1,000,000 clones, 70% to 80% of them singletons. The V and J genes are TRBV11-2 and TRBJ2-1; 12 bases match TRBD2. The sequenced sample was memory CD4+ T cells from PBMCs. Subset indicated: CD45RA-negative fraction. This sequence was found in a man aged 18 to 29 in good health. Some clones in this sample may be carry-over from other donors' samples. The CDR3 here is CASSSPSGRAYEQFF. CDR3 nucleotide sequence: TGTGCCAGCAGCTCCCCTAGCGGGAGGGCCTATGAGCAGTTCTTC.